The T cell receptor (beta chain) described here comes from a study of Tregs in tolerant kidney transplant recipients. Overall study: Mixed chimerism was transient after nonmyeloablative marrow transplants from related graft donors.

With respect to this clone: Its specificity is unknown.

Using immunoSEQ multiplex PCR, the repertoire was profiled, and TCRdb retains in-frame clones only, with some absent. The data hold over 50,000 clones, with approximately 85% observed a single time. Before regulatory T cell sorting, thawed PBMCs rested overnight at 37°C in about 190 IU/ml IL-2. The CDR3 sequence is 14 residues long. Losses at the gene ends were 4 bases for V and 4 bases for J; bases not matched to a gene: 3. In germline, CDR1 is SGHDT, CDR2 YYEEEE. Study findings and constraints: Biological reproducibility was not directly addressed in this study.

The material was Tregs from blood, obtained before the transplant. The receptor's source is a human donor who received a combined kidney and bone marrow transplant. The rearrangement links TRBV5-6 to TRBJ1-5, with TRBD1 matching over 9 bases. The CDR3 DNA reads as TGTGCCAGCAGCCGGGACAGGGTGAATCAGCCCCAGCATTTT. Amino acid sequence: CASSRDRVNQPQHF. Full variable domain (outside the CDR3, taken from reference TRBV5-6 and TRBJ1-5): DAGVTQSPTHLIKTRGQQVTLRCSPKSGHDTVSWYQQALGQGPQFIFQYYEEEERQRGNFPDRFSGHQFPNYSSELNVNALLLGDSALYLCASSRDRVNQPQHFGDGTRLSIL.